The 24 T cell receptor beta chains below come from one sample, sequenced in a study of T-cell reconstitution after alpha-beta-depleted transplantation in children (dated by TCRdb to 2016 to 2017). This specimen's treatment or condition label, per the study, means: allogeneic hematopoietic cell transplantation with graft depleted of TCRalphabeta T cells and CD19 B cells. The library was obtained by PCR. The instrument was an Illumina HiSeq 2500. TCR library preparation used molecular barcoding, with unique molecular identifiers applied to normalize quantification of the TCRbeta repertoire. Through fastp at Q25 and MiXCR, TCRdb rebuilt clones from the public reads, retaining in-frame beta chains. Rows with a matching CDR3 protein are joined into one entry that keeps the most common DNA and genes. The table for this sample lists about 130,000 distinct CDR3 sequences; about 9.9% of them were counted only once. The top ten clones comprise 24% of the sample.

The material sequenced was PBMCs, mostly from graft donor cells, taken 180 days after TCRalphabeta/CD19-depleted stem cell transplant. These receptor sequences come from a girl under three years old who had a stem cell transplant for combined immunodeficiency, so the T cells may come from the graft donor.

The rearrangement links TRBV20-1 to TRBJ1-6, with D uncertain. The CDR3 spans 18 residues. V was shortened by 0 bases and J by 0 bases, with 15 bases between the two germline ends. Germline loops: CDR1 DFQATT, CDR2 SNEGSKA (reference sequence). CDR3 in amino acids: CSARDSVRESSYNSPLHF. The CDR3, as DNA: TGCAGTGCTAGAGATTCGGTGAGGGAGAGCTCCTATAATTCACCCCTCCACTTT.

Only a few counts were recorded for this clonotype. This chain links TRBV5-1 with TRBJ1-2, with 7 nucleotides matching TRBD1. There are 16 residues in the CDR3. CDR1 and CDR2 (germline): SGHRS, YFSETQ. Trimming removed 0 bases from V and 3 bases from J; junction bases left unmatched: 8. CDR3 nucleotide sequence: TGCGCCAGCAGCTTGGTTAAATTTGGACAGGACTATGGCTACACCTTC. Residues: CASSLVKFGQDYGYTF.

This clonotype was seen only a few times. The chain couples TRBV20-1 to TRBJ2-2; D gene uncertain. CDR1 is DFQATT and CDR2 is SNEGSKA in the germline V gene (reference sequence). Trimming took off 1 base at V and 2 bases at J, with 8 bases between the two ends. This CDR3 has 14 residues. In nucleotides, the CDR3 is TGCAGTGCTAGAGTCCCTAAAAACACCGGGGAGCTGTTTTTT. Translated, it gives CSARVPKNTGELFF.

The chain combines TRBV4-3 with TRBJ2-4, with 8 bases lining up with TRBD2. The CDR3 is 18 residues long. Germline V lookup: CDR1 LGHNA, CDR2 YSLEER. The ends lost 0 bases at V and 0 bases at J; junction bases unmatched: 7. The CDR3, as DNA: TGCGCCAGCAGCCAAGATAAGCGGGGGACCCTAGCCAAAAACATTCAGTACTTC. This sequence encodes CASSQDKRGTLAKNIQYF.

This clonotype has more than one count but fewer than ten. CDR3 residues: CASSPKAEGMNTEAFF. As DNA, the CDR3 is TGTGCCAGCTCACCAAAAGCAGAGGGGATGAACACTGAAGCTTTCTTT. V gene TRBV18 combines with J gene TRBJ1-1; D possibly corresponds to TRBD1 (5 bases). Trimming stripped 2 bases from V and 0 bases from J, with 13 bases between. Germline values: CDR1 KGHSH, CDR2 LQKENI. The CDR3 has 16 residues.

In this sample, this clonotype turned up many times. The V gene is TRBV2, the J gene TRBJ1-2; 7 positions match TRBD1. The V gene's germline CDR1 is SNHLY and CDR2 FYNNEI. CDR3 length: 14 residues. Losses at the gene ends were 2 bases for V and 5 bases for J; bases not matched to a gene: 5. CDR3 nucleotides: TGTGCCAGCAGTGAAATGGGACAGCCATATGGCTACACCTTC. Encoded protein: CASSEMGQPYGYTF.

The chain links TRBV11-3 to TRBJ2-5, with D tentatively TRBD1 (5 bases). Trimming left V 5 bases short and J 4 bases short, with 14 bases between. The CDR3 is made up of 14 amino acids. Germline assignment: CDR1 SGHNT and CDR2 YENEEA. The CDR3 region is CASSRRARGETQYF. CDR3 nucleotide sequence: TGTGCCAGCAGCCGCCGGGCTAGGGGAGAGACCCAGTACTTC.

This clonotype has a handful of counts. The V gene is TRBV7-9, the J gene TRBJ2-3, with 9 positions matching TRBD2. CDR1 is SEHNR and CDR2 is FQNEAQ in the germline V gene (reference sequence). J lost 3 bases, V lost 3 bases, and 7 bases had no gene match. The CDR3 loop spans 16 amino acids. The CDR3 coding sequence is TGTGCCAGCAGCTTCCCTTTAGCGGGAGAAACAGATACGCAGTATTTT. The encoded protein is CASSFPLAGETDTQYF.

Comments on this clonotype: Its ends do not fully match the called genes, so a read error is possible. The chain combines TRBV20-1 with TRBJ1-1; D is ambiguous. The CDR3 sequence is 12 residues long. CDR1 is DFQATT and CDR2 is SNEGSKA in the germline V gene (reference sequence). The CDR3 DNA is TGCAGTGCTGGAGAAGGGAACACTGAAGCTTTCTTT. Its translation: CSAGEGNTEAFF.

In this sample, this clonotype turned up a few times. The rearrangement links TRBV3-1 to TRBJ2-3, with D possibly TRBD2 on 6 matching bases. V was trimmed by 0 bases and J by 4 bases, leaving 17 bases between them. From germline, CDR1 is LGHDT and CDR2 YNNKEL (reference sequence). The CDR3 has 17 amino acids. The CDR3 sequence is CASSQERTGRKADTQYF. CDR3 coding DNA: TGTGCCAGCAGCCAAGAGAGGACGGGGAGGAAGGCAGATACGCAGTATTTT.

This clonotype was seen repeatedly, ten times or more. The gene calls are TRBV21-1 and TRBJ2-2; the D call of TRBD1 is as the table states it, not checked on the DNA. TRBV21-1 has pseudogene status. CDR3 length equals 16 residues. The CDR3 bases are TGTGCCAGCAGGGGGGACAGGGACTTTAGTGACGGGGAGCTGTTTTTT. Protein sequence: CASRGDRDFSDGELFF.

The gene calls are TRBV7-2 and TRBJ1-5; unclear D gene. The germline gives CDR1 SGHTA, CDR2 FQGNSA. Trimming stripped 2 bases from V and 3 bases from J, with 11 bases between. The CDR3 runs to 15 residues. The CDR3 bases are TGTGCCAGCAGCTTATTGCTGGGAAACAATCAGCCCCAGCATTTT. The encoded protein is CASSLLLGNNQPQHF.

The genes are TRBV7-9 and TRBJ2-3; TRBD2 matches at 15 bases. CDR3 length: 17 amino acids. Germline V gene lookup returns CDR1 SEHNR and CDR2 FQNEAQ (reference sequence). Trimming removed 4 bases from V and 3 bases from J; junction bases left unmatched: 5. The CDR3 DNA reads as TGTGCCAGCAGCTCTGGACTAGCGGGAGGGGGGACAGATACGCAGTATTTT. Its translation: CASSSGLAGGGTDTQYF.

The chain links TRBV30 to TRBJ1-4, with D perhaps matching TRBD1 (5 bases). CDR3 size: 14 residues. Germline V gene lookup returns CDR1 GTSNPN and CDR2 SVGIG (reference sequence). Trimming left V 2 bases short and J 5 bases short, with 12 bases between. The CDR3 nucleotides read TGTGCCTGGAGTAGGGGAGGAGTAAATGAAAAACTGTTTTTT. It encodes CAWSRGGVNEKLFF.

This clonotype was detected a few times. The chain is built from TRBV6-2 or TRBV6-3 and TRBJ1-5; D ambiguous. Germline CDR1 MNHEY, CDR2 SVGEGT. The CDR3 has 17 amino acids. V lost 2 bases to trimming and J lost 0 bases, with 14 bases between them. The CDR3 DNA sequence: TGTGCCAGCAGTTACCCCCTCGTTGCTTTTAGCAATCAGCCCCAGCATTTT. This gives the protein CASSYPLVAFSNQPQHF.

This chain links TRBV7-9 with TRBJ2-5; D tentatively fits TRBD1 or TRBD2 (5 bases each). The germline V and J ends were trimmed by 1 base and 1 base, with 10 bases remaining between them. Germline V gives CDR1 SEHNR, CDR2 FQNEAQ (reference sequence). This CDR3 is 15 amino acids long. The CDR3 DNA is TGTGCCAGCAGCTTAGGAGCAGGGACCCAAGAGACCCAGTACTTC. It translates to CASSLGAGTQETQYF. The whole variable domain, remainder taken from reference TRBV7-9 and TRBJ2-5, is DTGVSQNPRHKITKRGQNVTFRCDPISEHNRLYWYRQTLGQGPEFLTYFQNEAQLEKSRLLSDRFSAERPKGSFSTLEIQRTEQGDSAMYLCASSLGAGTQETQYFGPGTRLLVL.

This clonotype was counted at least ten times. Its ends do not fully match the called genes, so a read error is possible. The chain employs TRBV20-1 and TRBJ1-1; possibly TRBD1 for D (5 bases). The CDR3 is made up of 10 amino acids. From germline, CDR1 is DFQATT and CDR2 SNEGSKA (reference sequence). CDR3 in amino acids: CSARGMEPDF. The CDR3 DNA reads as TGCAGTGCAAGGGGAATGGAGCCCGACTTT.

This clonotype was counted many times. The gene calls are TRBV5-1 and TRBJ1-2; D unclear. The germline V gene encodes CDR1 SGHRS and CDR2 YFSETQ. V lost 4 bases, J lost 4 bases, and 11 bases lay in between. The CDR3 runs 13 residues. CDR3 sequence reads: CASSEEGGYGYTF. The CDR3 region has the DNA TGCGCCAGCAGCGAAGAGGGCGGCTATGGCTACACCTTC.

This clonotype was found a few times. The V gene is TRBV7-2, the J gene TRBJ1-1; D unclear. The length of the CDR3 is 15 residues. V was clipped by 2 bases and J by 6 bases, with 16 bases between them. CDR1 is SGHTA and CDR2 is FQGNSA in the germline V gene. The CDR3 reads CASSLNGQSSAEAFF. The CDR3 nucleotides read TGTGCCAGCAGCTTAAACGGCCAGTCGTCGGCTGAAGCTTTCTTT.

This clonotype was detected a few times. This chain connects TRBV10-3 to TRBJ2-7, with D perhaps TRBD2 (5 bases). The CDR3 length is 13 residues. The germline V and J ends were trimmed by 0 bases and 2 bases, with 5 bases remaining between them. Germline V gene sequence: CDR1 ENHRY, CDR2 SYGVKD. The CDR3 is CAISESTTYEQYF. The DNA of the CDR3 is TGTGCCATCAGTGAGTCGACTACCTACGAGCAGTACTTC.

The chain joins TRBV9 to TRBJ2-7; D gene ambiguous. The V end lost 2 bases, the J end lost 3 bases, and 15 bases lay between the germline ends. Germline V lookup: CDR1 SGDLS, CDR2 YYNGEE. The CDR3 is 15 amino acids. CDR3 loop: CASSVGAESVYEQYF. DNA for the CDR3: TGTGCCAGCAGCGTCGGCGCTGAGAGTGTCTACGAGCAGTACTTC.

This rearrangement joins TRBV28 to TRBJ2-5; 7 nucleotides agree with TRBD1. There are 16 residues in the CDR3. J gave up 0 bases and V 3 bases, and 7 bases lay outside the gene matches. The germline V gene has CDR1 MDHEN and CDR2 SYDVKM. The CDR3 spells CASSLGVTGYQETQYF. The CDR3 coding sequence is TGTGCCAGCAGTTTGGGGGTGACAGGGTACCAAGAGACCCAGTACTTC.

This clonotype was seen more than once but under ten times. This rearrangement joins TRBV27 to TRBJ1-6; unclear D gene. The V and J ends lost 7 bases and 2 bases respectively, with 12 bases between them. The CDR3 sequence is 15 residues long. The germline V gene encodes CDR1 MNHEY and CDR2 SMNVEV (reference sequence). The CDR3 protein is CASKQAVTYNSPLHF. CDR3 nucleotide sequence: TGTGCCAGCAAGCAGGCGGTTACCTATAATTCACCCCTCCACTTT.

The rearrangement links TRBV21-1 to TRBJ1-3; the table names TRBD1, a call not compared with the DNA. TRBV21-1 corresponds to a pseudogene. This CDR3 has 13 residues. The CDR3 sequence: CASGRDRGNTIYF. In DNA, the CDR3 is TGTGCCAGCGGCCGGGACAGGGGAAACACCATATATTTT.